This T cell receptor (beta chain) was sequenced for a study of OX40 agonist ivuxolimab in advanced cancers. About the research overall: Three individuals attained partial responses, comprising one hepatocellular carcinoma case and two cutaneous melanoma cases.

The CDR3 is made up of 17 amino acids. Germline CDR1 LNHNV, CDR2 YYDKDF (reference sequence). With 1 base removed from V and 5 bases from J, the gap between germline ends came to 20 bases. The table came from immunoSEQ multiplex PCR; TCRdb's copy has only in-frame clones and leaves some out. The sample includes under 65,000 clones, 80% to 90% of them seen just once. The TCR originated in an adult with an advanced solid tumor such as melanoma, head and neck, liver or kidney cancer. The rearrangement uses TRBV15 and TRBJ2-5; D is undetermined. Sequencing used CD4+ or CD8+ T cells sorted from blood, obtained in a trial of the OX40 agonist ivuxolimab. The CDR3 loop reads CATSRANIHWTMETQYF. CDR3 bases: TGTGCCACCAGCAGAGCGAACATCCATTGGACGATGGAGACCCAGTACTTC.